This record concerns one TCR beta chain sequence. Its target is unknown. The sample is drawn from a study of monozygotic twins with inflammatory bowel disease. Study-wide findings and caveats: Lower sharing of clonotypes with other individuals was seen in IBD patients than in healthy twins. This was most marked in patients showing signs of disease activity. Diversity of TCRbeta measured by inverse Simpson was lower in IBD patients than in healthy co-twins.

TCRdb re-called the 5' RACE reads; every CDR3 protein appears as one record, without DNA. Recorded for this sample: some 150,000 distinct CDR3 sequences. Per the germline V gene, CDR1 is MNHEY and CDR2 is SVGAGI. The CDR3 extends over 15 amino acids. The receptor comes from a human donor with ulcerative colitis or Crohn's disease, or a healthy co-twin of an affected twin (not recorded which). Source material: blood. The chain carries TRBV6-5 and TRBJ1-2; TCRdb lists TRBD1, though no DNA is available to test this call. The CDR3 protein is CASSYFPGWGYGYTF.